This TCR beta chain came from a study of cytomegalovirus exposure and HLA in healthy donors. Findings and caveats of the study: Specific recognition of CMV antigens was confirmed in vitro for a few chains (all CMV-associated). Most CMV-associated TCR beta chains appeared HLA-restricted in a later analysis. The likely origin of a cluster of highly shared sequence variants was a sequencing artifact.

A single count supports this clone. Its antigen is currently unknown. A multiplex PCR was run with 60 Vbeta primers and 13 Jbeta primers. Profiling relied on immunoSEQ multiplex PCR, and the TCRdb table lists in-frame clones only, not all of them. Of 100,000 or so clones listed, about 75% are singletons. This CDR3 contains 17 residues. The chain employs TRBV1 and TRBJ2-3; TRBD1, as called in the table, went unchecked against the DNA. TRBV1 is a known pseudogene. Sequencing used PBMCs. The clonotype originates from a man between 25 and 39 years old in good health and CMV-seropositive. In DNA, the CDR3 is TGCACCAGCAGCCCAGGGCGGGACAGACGTAGCACAGATACGCAGTATTTT. This gives the protein CTSSPGRDRRSTDTQYF.